One sample yielded the 14 T cell receptor beta chains listed below, sequenced in a study of T cell responses to AZD1222 COVID-19 vaccine. Sequencing was performed with immunoSEQ multiplex PCR; in TCRdb, only in-frame clones are kept and a portion is missing. The sample shows some 120,000 clones, about 91% of them seen only once. The sample here was peripheral blood, taken 28 days after the second AZD1222 dose. All receptors derive from an adult who received the AZD1222 COVID-19 vaccine.

V and J are TRBV3-1 (or the pseudogene TRBV3-2) and TRBJ2-7; no clear D gene. Trimming removed 0 bases at V and 2 bases at J, with 5 bases between. The CDR3 extends over 13 amino acids. Germline V CDR1 and CDR2: LGHDT, YNNKEL (reference sequence). The DNA for the CDR3 is TGTGCCAGCAGCCAAGATCTACCCTACGAGCAGTACTTC. The encoded protein is CASSQDLPYEQYF.

This chain links TRBV7-9 with TRBJ1-2; D might be TRBD1 (5 bases). This CDR3 is built from 15 residues. V was trimmed by 2 bases and J by 6 bases, leaving 16 bases between them. Germline CDR1 and CDR2: SEHNR and FQNEAQ (reference sequence). CDR3: CASSLSAATVNGYTF. The CDR3 DNA follows: TGTGCCAGCAGCTTATCCGCCGCGACAGTTAATGGCTACACCTTC. Full variable domain (remainder filled in from reference TRBV7-9 and TRBJ1-2): DTGVSQNPRHKITKRGQNVTFRCDPISEHNRLYWYRQTLGQGPEFLTYFQNEAQLEKSRLLSDRFSAERPKGSFSTLEIQRTEQGDSAMYLCASSLSAATVNGYTFGSGTRLTVV.

This clone turned up a few times. The genes are TRBV29-1 and TRBJ1-2; D call uncertain. The V gene's germline CDR1 is SQVTM and CDR2 ANQGSEA. The CDR3 has 16 amino acids. Trimming cost V 1 base and J 2 bases, with 17 bases left between them. The CDR3 reads CSVEGGGGIGNYGYTF. The DNA for the CDR3 is TGCAGCGTTGAAGGAGGAGGAGGGATAGGGAACTATGGCTACACCTTC.

CDR3 nucleotide sequence: TGTGCCAGCAGCCAAGCCTCTCAGCCCCAGCATTTT. Translated, it gives CASSQASQPQHF. This rearrangement joins TRBV3-1 (or the pseudogene TRBV3-2) to TRBJ1-5; D not certain. CDR3 length: 12 residues. The V gene lost 1 base and the J gene lost 6 bases, with 4 bases spanning the gap. Germline CDR1 LGHDT, CDR2 YNNKEL (reference sequence).

This rearrangement joins TRBV5-1 to TRBJ2-7; 9 bases agree with TRBD2. The CDR3 is 14 amino acids. The germline CDR1 and CDR2 sequences are SGHRS and YFSETQ. Germline trimming cut 2 bases from V and 5 bases from J; bases unmatched to any gene: 5. The CDR3 nucleotides read TGCGCCAGCAGCTTCGGACTAGCGTCCGACGAGCAGTACTTC. Protein sequence: CASSFGLASDEQYF.

This rearrangement joins TRBV29-1 to TRBJ2-1, with D perhaps matching TRBD1 or TRBD2 (5 bases each). Germline CDR1 reads SQVTM; CDR2 reads ANQGSEA. CDR3 length: 13 residues. V shed 6 bases and J shed 7 bases, with 16 bases lying between them. The DNA for the CDR3 is TGCAGCGTGATGAGGGGATTGGTTAATGAGCAGTTCTTC. Amino acids: CSVMRGLVNEQFF.

The rearrangement joins TRBV28 to TRBJ2-1; no clear D. Deletions cut 3 bases from V and 9 bases from J, with 15 bases between. This CDR3 comprises 14 residues. Germline-derived CDR1 and CDR2 are MDHEN and SYDVKM. In DNA form, the CDR3 reads TGTGCCAGCAGTTTCCAGGCTTTTCCTCGTGAGCAGTTCTTC. It codes for CASSFQAFPREQFF.

The chain links TRBV4-2 to TRBJ2-1; D unclear. The CDR3 consists of 12 residues. Trimming removed 1 base from V and 6 bases from J, with 4 bases in between. Germline CDR1 reads LGHNA; CDR2 reads YNFKEQ. The CDR3 loop is CASSQVLNEQFF. The CDR3 coding sequence is TGTGCCAGCAGCCAAGTCCTCAATGAGCAGTTCTTC.

The chain is built from TRBV15 and TRBJ2-5, with TRBD2 matching 8 bases. Germline V gene data show CDR1 as LNHNV and CDR2 as YYDKDF (reference sequence). The CDR3 has 15 amino acids. After removal of 1 base from V and 5 bases from J, the junction contained 6 bases not matched to a gene. The CDR3 sequence: CATSRGRSGSETQYF. DNA for the CDR3: TGTGCCACCAGCAGAGGACGGAGCGGGAGTGAGACCCAGTACTTC.

The chain combines TRBV29-1 with TRBJ2-2; D gene uncertain. V lost 1 base to trimming and J lost 6 bases, with 15 bases between them. Looked up from germline, CDR1 is SQVTM and CDR2 is ANQGSEA. The CDR3 sequence is 15 residues long. The CDR3 DNA sequence: TGCAGCGTTGAAGTACAGTCTGGCACCGCCGGGGAGCTGTTTTTT. Translated: CSVEVQSGTAGELFF.

This rearrangement joins TRBV14 to TRBJ2-7; a weak D match, TRBD2 (6 bases). CDR1 is SGHDN and CDR2 is FVKESK in the germline V gene. The length of the CDR3 is 14 residues. The germline V and J ends were trimmed by 4 bases and 4 bases, with 14 bases remaining between them. The CDR3 region has the DNA TGTGCCAGCAGCCCAGGTTCTGGGACTTACGAGCAGTACTTC. This codes for CASSPGSGTYEQYF.

This rearrangement joins TRBV15 to TRBJ2-2; possible D gene TRBD1, 6 bases. V lost 0 bases to trimming and J lost 9 bases, with 23 bases between them. The CDR3 runs to 18 residues. In germline, CDR1 is LNHNV, CDR2 YYDKDF (reference sequence). CDR3 residues: CATSRDLGLQGIRWELFF. CDR3 bases: TGTGCCACCAGCAGAGATCTTGGACTTCAGGGGATCCGCTGGGAGCTGTTTTTT.

The chain is built from TRBV9 and TRBJ2-6, with D hard to call. The germline gives CDR1 SGDLS, CDR2 YYNGEE. CDR3 size: 18 residues. Trimming stripped 5 bases from V and 0 bases from J, with 18 bases between. This chain's CDR3 is CASSTRYHPISGANVLTF. Written as DNA, the CDR3 is TGTGCCAGCAGTACCAGGTACCATCCAATCTCTGGGGCCAACGTCCTGACTTTC.

The CDR3 DNA reads TGTGCCAGCAGCCCTACGGGGCCGTGGGGCCACTTT. As protein: CASSPTGPWGHF. The genes are TRBV5-5 and TRBJ1-6; weak D call: TRBD1 (5 bases). The CDR3 has 12 amino acids. V lost 4 bases and J 18 bases, leaving 17 bases between the germline ends. The germline CDR1 and CDR2 sequences are SGHKS and YYEKEE (reference sequence).